A single sample gave rise to the 27 T cell receptor beta chains below, sequenced in a study of T cell responses to AZD1222 COVID-19 vaccine. The table came from immunoSEQ multiplex PCR; TCRdb's copy has only in-frame clones and leaves some out. The sample carries 40,000 to 55,000 clones, approximately 83% recorded once. The input for sequencing was peripheral blood, taken 28 days after the second AZD1222 dose. These receptors all stem from an adult who received the AZD1222 COVID-19 vaccine.

For the CDR3, the DNA is TGTGCCAGCAGCTTGGAACTCTGGCTCAATGAGCAGTTCTTC. Translating it yields CASSLELWLNEQFF. The chain couples TRBV5-4 to TRBJ2-1; no clear D. The germline gives CDR1 SGHNT, CDR2 YYREEE (reference sequence). This CDR3 has 14 amino acids. Deletions cut 0 bases from V and 6 bases from J, with 10 bases between.

The genes are TRBV24-1 and TRBJ2-3; 7 bases match TRBD1. This CDR3 has 19 residues. The V gene end was trimmed by 1 base and the J gene end by 0 bases; junction bases not matched to a gene: 12. Germline CDR1 and CDR2: KGHDR and SFDVKD. CDR3 region: CATSDFPRDSFSSTDTQYF. CDR3 sequence (DNA): TGTGCCACCAGTGATTTCCCCCGGGACAGTTTTTCTAGCACAGATACGCAGTATTTT.

A word on this clone: This same CDR3 is encoded by further DNA sequences in the sample. The chain joins TRBV5-6 to TRBJ2-2; D is ambiguous. Trimming removed 1 base from V and 6 bases from J, with 4 bases in between. CDR1 and CDR2 (germline): SGHDT, YYEEEE. The CDR3 sequence is 12 residues long. The DNA of the CDR3 is TGTGCCAGCAGCTTGCTGGCCGGGGAGCTGTTTTTT. Translation: CASSLLAGELFF. Variable domain in full (rest from reference TRBV5-6 and TRBJ2-2): DAGVTQSPTHLIKTRGQQVTLRCSPKSGHDTVSWYQQALGQGPQFIFQYYEEEERQRGNFPDRFSGHQFPNYSSELNVNALLLGDSALYLCASSLLAGELFFGEGSRLTVL.

This clone was detected a few times. V gene TRBV3-1 (or the pseudogene TRBV3-2) combines with J gene TRBJ2-3; 13 bases are shared with TRBD2. The trim removed 0 bases at V and 4 bases at J, leaving 13 bases unmatched. This CDR3 has 20 residues. Germline assignment: CDR1 LGHDT and CDR2 YNNKEL (reference sequence). The CDR3 region has the DNA TGTGCCAGCAGCCAAGATTCGGGACTAGCGGGAAGGTTGAGCGCAGATACGCAGTATTTT. Amino acid sequence: CASSQDSGLAGRLSADTQYF.

Only a few counts were recorded for this clone. This chain connects TRBV9 to TRBJ2-5, with 7 positions matching TRBD2. Germline assignment: CDR1 SGDLS and CDR2 YYNGEE. V shed 2 bases and J 4 bases; nucleotides not matched to a gene: 5. CDR3 length equals 14 residues. Here the CDR3 DNA reads TGTGCCAGCAGCGTCGGGACTATCGGAGAGACCCAGTACTTC. It encodes CASSVGTIGETQYF.

The chain combines TRBV5-1 with TRBJ2-7; weak D call: TRBD1 (5 bases). Germline-derived CDR1 and CDR2 are SGHRS and YFSETQ. V lost 5 bases, J lost 2 bases, and 11 bases lay in between. The CDR3 totals 13 residues. The CDR3 sequence is CASRSGNAYEQYF. CDR3 DNA: TGCGCCAGCAGGTCAGGGAACGCCTACGAGCAGTACTTC.

V and J are TRBV2 and TRBJ2-1, with TRBD2 matching 7 bases. The CDR3 sequence is 15 residues long. Per germline, CDR1 SNHLY and CDR2 FYNNEI. J gave up 8 bases and V 4 bases, and 11 bases lay outside the gene matches. The CDR3 is CASSGSAGVAYEQFF. The CDR3 nucleotides read TGTGCCAGCAGTGGAAGTGCGGGGGTAGCATATGAGCAGTTCTTC.

The chain couples TRBV3-1 (or the pseudogene TRBV3-2) to TRBJ2-5; tentatively, D is TRBD1 (6 bases). V was trimmed by 4 bases and J by 10 bases, leaving 19 bases between them. Germline V gene lookup returns CDR1 LGHDT and CDR2 YNNKEL (reference sequence). There are 14 residues in the CDR3. The CDR3: CASSRTRGTTSQYF. In nucleotides, the CDR3 is TGTGCCAGCAGCCGGACACGAGGGACAACAAGCCAGTACTTC.

The chain uses TRBV6-5 and TRBJ2-7, with TRBD2 matching 7 bases. Germline V gene lookup returns CDR1 MNHEY and CDR2 SVGAGI. This CDR3 comprises 16 residues. V was pared by 0 bases and J by 0 bases, with 5 bases of the junction left unmatched. CDR3 loop: CASSYSLAGSSYEQYF. CDR3 DNA sequence: TGTGCCAGCAGTTACTCGTTAGCGGGTAGCTCCTACGAGCAGTACTTC.

The V gene is TRBV6-5, the J gene TRBJ2-2; 8 bases are a match to TRBD1. The CDR3 consists of 15 residues. Germline V CDR1 and CDR2: MNHEY, SVGAGI. Trimming removed 6 bases from V and 4 bases from J; junction bases left unmatched: 7. The CDR3 sequence is CASSFDRGGTGELFF. CDR3 nucleotides: TGTGCCAGCAGCTTTGACAGGGGTGGCACCGGGGAGCTGTTTTTT.

This clone is a singleton in its sample. This chain connects TRBV5-1 to TRBJ1-1; no definite D call. CDR1 is SGHRS, CDR2 YFSETQ, per germline. The germline V and J ends were trimmed by 2 bases and 1 base, with 6 bases remaining between them. The CDR3 totals 13 residues. In nucleotides, the CDR3 is TGCGCCAGCAGCTTCGAGACGAACACTGAAGCTTTCTTT. This encodes CASSFETNTEAFF.

The chain links TRBV28 to TRBJ1-1, with 7 nucleotides matching TRBD1. The germline V gene encodes CDR1 MDHEN and CDR2 SYDVKM. V shed 6 bases, J shed 7 bases, and the junction held 2 bases outside the gene matches. The CDR3 runs 11 residues. The CDR3 DNA reads as TGTGCCAGCAGAGGGGACAGTGAAGCTTTCTTT. Translating it yields CASRGDSEAFF. Full variable domain (remainder filled in from reference TRBV28 and TRBJ1-1): DVKVTQSSRYLVKRTGEKVFLECVQDMDHENMFWYRQDPGLGLRLIYFSYDVKMKEKGDIPEGYSVSREKKERFSLILESASTNQTSMYLCASRGDSEAFFGQGTRLTVV.

The chain carries TRBV5-6 and TRBJ2-7; D not certain. The CDR3 spans 13 residues. Trimming pared 4 bases from V and 2 bases from J, leaving 10 bases between. Germline loops: CDR1 SGHDT, CDR2 YYEEEE. The DNA of the CDR3 is TGTGCCAGCAGCCCTACTGGAACCTACGAGCAGTACTTC. Translating it yields CASSPTGTYEQYF.

This chain connects TRBV4-3 to TRBJ2-1; 12 nucleotides match TRBD2. The CDR3 sequence is 15 residues long. Germline V CDR1 and CDR2: LGHNA, YSLEER. The ends lost 4 bases at V and 7 bases at J; junction bases unmatched: 5. The CDR3 region is CASSLTSGRINEQFF. Here the CDR3 DNA reads TGCGCCAGCAGCCTTACTAGCGGGAGGATTAATGAGCAGTTCTTC.

The chain is built from TRBV7-2 and TRBJ1-5; 8 bases align to TRBD1. The germline V gene has CDR1 SGHTA and CDR2 FQGNSA. The CDR3 loop spans 19 amino acids. The V and J ends lost 3 bases and 0 bases, in that order; junction bases with no gene match: 13. The CDR3 loop is CASSLKVGQGPISNQPQHF. The CDR3, as DNA: TGTGCCAGCAGCTTGAAGGTAGGACAGGGACCCATTAGCAATCAGCCCCAGCATTTT.

The chain employs TRBV19 and TRBJ2-7; 9 bases align to TRBD1. Germline CDR1 reads LNHDA; CDR2 reads SQIVND (reference sequence). With 5 bases clipped from V and 4 bases from J, the junction kept 9 bases outside the gene matches. The CDR3 contains 15 residues. The CDR3 bases are TGTGCCAGTAGTGTTTCCGGGACAGGGCAGTACGAGCAGTACTTC. It encodes CASSVSGTGQYEQYF.

The chain has TRBV5-4 and TRBJ2-6, with TRBD1 matching 8 bases. The V segment lost 4 bases and the J segment 10 bases; nucleotides outside the gene matches: 4. This CDR3 is built from 13 residues. Germline V CDR1 and CDR2: SGHNT, YYREEE (reference sequence). This chain's CDR3 is CASSVDRGNVLTF. The CDR3, as DNA: TGTGCCAGCAGCGTTGACAGGGGAAACGTCCTGACTTTC.

CDR3 coding DNA: TGTGCCAGCAGCTTGGGGACAGTTAATGAAAAACTGTTTTTT. This translates into CASSLGTVNEKLFF. The J gene is TRBJ1-4, the V gene TRBV7-9; TRBD1 aligns across 7 bases. This CDR3 has 14 residues. J was trimmed by 4 bases and V by 3 bases; bases with no gene match: 2. The germline V gene has CDR1 SEHNR and CDR2 FQNEAQ (reference sequence). The full variable domain, its missing parts supplied by reference TRBV7-9 and TRBJ1-4, is DTGVSQNPRHKITKRGQNVTFRCDPISEHNRLYWYRQTLGQGPEFLTYFQNEAQLEKSRLLSDRFSAERPKGSFSTLEIQRTEQGDSAMYLCASSLGTVNEKLFFGSGTQLSVL.

J is TRBJ2-3 and V is TRBV6-5; the D is unclear. This CDR3 region has 14 residues. Germline lookup yields CDR1 MNHEY and CDR2 SVGAGI. V dropped 2 bases and J dropped 3 bases, with 9 bases sitting between them. The CDR3 DNA reads as TGTGCCAGCAGTTACCAGAGAATTACAGATACGCAGTATTTT. Translated: CASSYQRITDTQYF.

The rearrangement links TRBV5-1 to TRBJ2-7; D call uncertain. Germline V gene lookup returns CDR1 SGHRS and CDR2 YFSETQ. The CDR3 is 13 residues long. Trimming stripped 2 bases from V and 1 base from J, with 7 bases between. The CDR3 region is CASSFGKSYEQYF. The CDR3 DNA reads TGCGCCAGCAGCTTCGGCAAGTCCTACGAGCAGTACTTC.

This chain links TRBV30 with TRBJ2-7; D possibly corresponds to TRBD1 (6 bases). V lost 1 base, J lost 0 bases, and 10 bases lay in between. The CDR3 runs to 14 residues. The germline CDR1 and CDR2 sequences are GTSNPN and SVGIG (reference sequence). As DNA, the CDR3 is TGTGCCTGGAGTGGGACAGTCCACTCCTACGAGCAGTACTTC. Translation gives CAWSGTVHSYEQYF.

The count of this clone is one. This chain connects TRBV4-1 to TRBJ2-5; tentatively, D is TRBD2 (6 bases). V was clipped by 1 base and J by 5 bases, with 14 bases between them. The CDR3 has 15 residues. In germline, CDR1 is MGHRA, CDR2 YSYEKL. In nucleotides, the CDR3 is TGCGCCAGCAGCCAAGTTCCGGGGGTAGGGGAGACCCAGTACTTC. It encodes CASSQVPGVGETQYF.

The chain uses TRBV29-1 and TRBJ2-1; D perhaps matches TRBD2 (6 bases). This CDR3 is built from 18 residues. Germline V gene lookup returns CDR1 SQVTM and CDR2 ANQGSEA. With 7 bases removed from V and 0 bases from J, the gap between germline ends came to 25 bases. The DNA for the CDR3 is TGCAGCGCCCCGCCAGCGGGCGCTCCTGCGGGCTCCTACAATGAGCAGTTCTTC. Translating gives CSAPPAGAPAGSYNEQFF.

The chain has TRBV7-9 and TRBJ2-3; 7 bases are shared with TRBD2. Losses at the gene ends were 3 bases for V and 0 bases for J; bases not matched to a gene: 6. CDR1 and CDR2 from the germline V gene are SEHNR and FQNEAQ (reference sequence). There are 16 residues in the CDR3. This CDR3 is CASSLTERESTDTQYF. As DNA, the CDR3 is TGTGCCAGCAGCTTGACGGAGCGGGAAAGCACAGATACGCAGTATTTT.

The V and J genes are TRBV20-1 and TRBJ2-3; D remains ambiguous. V gave up 4 bases and J gave up 6 bases, with 8 bases separating them. The CDR3 is 11 amino acids. CDR1 and CDR2 from the germline V gene are DFQATT and SNEGSKA (reference sequence). The CDR3 sequence is CSAIAVDTQYF. For the CDR3, the DNA is TGCAGTGCTATTGCTGTGGATACGCAGTATTTT.

V and J are TRBV12-5 and TRBJ2-1, with D possibly called TRBD1 or TRBD2 (6 bases each). The CDR3 extends over 16 amino acids. The germline V gene has CDR1 LGHNT and CDR2 FRNRAP. Deletions cut 6 bases from V and 4 bases from J, with 19 bases between. For the CDR3, the DNA is TGTGCTAGTGGCCCCCCGGGCGGAGGGGGTTACAATGAGCAGTTCTTC. Residues: CASGPPGGGGYNEQFF.

This rearrangement joins TRBV7-2 to TRBJ1-6; no firm D call. The CDR3 covers 15 residues. The V gene lost 5 bases and the J gene lost 9 bases, with 17 bases spanning the gap. Germline CDR1 and CDR2: SGHTA and FQGNSA. The CDR3 nucleotides are TGTGCCAGCAGCGAAGGGATCCTCTCACGTTCACCCCTCCACTTT. Its translation: CASSEGILSRSPLHF.